The 3 T cell receptor beta chains below come from one sample, sequenced in a study of T cells in Graves' hyperthyroidism and ophthalmopathy. Amplification of TCR beta CDR3 regions was performed using RNA transcripts as template. HTBI primers were used for first-round RT-PCR of the TCR CDR3. MiXCR, run by TCRdb on the multiplex PCR reads, gives a single entry per CDR3 protein. The sample shows 75,000 to 100,000 distinct CDR3 sequences, about half of them seen only once. The specimen was blood. The receptors originated from a woman aged 40 to 50 with Graves' hyperthyroidism.

This clonotype has more than one count but fewer than ten. One junction end disagrees with the germline gene, perhaps due to a read error. The V call is TRBV27, the J call TRBJ2-7; no reliable D call. This CDR3 region has 13 residues. CDR1 and CDR2 from the germline V gene are MNHEY and SMNVEV (reference sequence). The CDR3 DNA reads as TGTGCCAGCAGCAGAGCTGTTTCCTACAAGCAGTACTTC. This sequence encodes CASSRAVSYKQYF.

The chain combines TRBV7-9 with TRBJ2-3, with a tentative D call TRBD2 (7 bases). This CDR3 has 16 amino acids. V was cut by 7 bases and J by 4 bases, with 21 bases left in between. CDR1 is SEHNR and CDR2 is FQNEAQ in the germline V gene (reference sequence). As DNA, the CDR3 is TGTGCCAGCACCTGGGAGGGGGGCGCCTCCGCAGATACGCAGTATTTT. Its protein is CASTWEGGASADTQYF.

This clonotype was recorded once. The chain links TRBV6-1 to TRBJ1-3; tentatively, D is TRBD1 (5 bases). Germline V lookup: CDR1 MNHNS, CDR2 SASEGT. Trimming took 6 bases from V and 7 from J, leaving 13 bases between them. This CDR3 is built from 13 residues. CDR3 region: CASRQGPRNTIYF. CDR3 nucleotide sequence: TGTGCCAGCAGGCAGGGACCCCGGAACACCATATATTTT.